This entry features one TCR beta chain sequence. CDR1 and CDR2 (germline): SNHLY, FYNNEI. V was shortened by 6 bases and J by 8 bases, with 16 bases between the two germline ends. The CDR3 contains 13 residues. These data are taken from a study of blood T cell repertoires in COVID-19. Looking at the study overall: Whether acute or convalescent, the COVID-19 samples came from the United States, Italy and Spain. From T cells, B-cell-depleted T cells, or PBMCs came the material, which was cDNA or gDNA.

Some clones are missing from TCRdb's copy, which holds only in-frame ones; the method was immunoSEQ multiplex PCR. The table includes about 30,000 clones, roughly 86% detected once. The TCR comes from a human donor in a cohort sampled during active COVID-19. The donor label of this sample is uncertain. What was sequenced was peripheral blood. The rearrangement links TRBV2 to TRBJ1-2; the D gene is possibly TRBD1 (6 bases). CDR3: CASSETGLGGYTF. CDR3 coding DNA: TGTGCCAGCAGCGAAACAGGGCTTGGAGGCTACACCTTC.